Presented here are 23 T cell receptor beta chains from one specimen sequenced in a study of blood T cell repertoires in COVID-19. Using immunoSEQ multiplex PCR, the repertoire was profiled, and TCRdb retains in-frame clones only, with some absent. The sample lists 100,000 or so clones, 84% occurring once. Sequencing input: peripheral blood. These TCRs come from a woman aged 55-69 years with acute or convalescent COVID-19.

V gene TRBV6-5 combines with J gene TRBJ1-2, with D perhaps matching TRBD1 (6 bases). The ends were cut back, 0 bases at V and 5 bases at J, with 16 bases in the middle. The CDR3 has 16 residues. The germline gives CDR1 MNHEY, CDR2 SVGAGI. Written as DNA, the CDR3 is TGTGCCAGCAGTTACTCGATACAGGGAACTGGGTATGGCTACACCTTC. It yields the protein CASSYSIQGTGYGYTF.

The V and J genes are TRBV6-2 or TRBV6-3 and TRBJ1-2; possible D gene TRBD1, 6 bases. Germline CDR1 is MNHEY and CDR2 is SVGEGT. This CDR3 has 14 residues. V lost 2 bases and J 8 bases, leaving 15 bases between the germline ends. CDR3 amino acids: CASSYRPGAQGYTF. The CDR3 coding sequence is TGTGCCAGCAGTTACCGGCCAGGGGCGCAGGGCTACACCTTC.

This chain links TRBV30 with TRBJ2-7; 7 nucleotides align to TRBD1. CDR1 and CDR2 from the germline V gene are GTSNPN and SVGIG (reference sequence). The junction had 10 bases not matched to a gene; V was cut back by 0 bases and J by 2 bases. CDR3 size: 16 residues. CDR3 residues: CAWSVYWDRLTYEQYF. CDR3 DNA sequence: TGTGCCTGGAGTGTATATTGGGACAGACTCACCTACGAGCAGTACTTC.

This clone showed up just a few times. CDR3 sequence: CASSPSSGGGELFF. CDR3 in DNA: TGTGCCAGCAGCCCTTCTAGCGGCGGCGGGGAGCTGTTTTTT. V usage is TRBV7-2 and J usage is TRBJ2-2, with 7 bases fitting TRBD2. The trim removed 5 bases at V and 7 bases at J, leaving 7 bases unmatched. CDR1 and CDR2 (germline): SGHTA, FQGNSA. This CDR3 has 14 residues.

The J gene is TRBJ2-7, the V gene TRBV11-2; D is possibly TRBD1 (6 bases). Trimming removed 5 bases from V and 3 bases from J, with 8 bases in between. CDR1 and CDR2 from the germline V gene are SGHAT and FQNNGV. CDR3 length: 12 amino acids. CDR3 in DNA: TGTGCCAGCAGCCAGACAGGCTACGAGCAGTACTTC. It is translated as CASSQTGYEQYF.

The gene calls are TRBV6-5 and TRBJ1-3; a weak D match, TRBD1 (5 bases). Per the germline V gene, CDR1 is MNHEY and CDR2 is SVGAGI. With 8 bases removed from V and 6 bases from J, the gap between germline ends came to 20 bases. The length of the CDR3 is 15 residues. CDR3 sequence (DNA): TGTGCCAGCGGGGGGGGAAGAACTCTACAAAACACCATATATTTT. Residues: CASGGGRTLQNTIYF.

This clone was observed a single time. The V gene is TRBV9, the J gene TRBJ2-1, with 11 bases that match TRBD2. This CDR3 contains 18 residues. Germline trimming cut 1 base from V and 0 bases from J; bases unmatched to any gene: 6. Germline-derived CDR1 and CDR2 are SGDLS and YYNGEE. CDR3 coding DNA: TGTGCCAGCAGCGTATCCCTAGCGGGGGGTTCCTCCTACAATGAGCAGTTCTTC. Translated, it gives CASSVSLAGGSSYNEQFF.

The J gene is TRBJ1-1, the V gene TRBV19; 10 bases align to TRBD1. The CDR3 runs to 15 residues. The J segment lost 11 bases and the V segment lost 1 base, leaving 10 bases of the junction unmatched. The V gene's germline CDR1 is LNHDA and CDR2 SQIVND (reference sequence). The CDR3 nucleotides are TGTGCCAGTAGTATAGGGACAGGGGGTTTAACGGGGGCTTTCTTT. Translation: CASSIGTGGLTGAFF.

The rearrangement joins TRBV11-1 to TRBJ1-1, with no clear D. Germline V gene sequence: CDR1 SGHAT, CDR2 FQDESV (reference sequence). V shed 1 base and J shed 8 bases, with 11 bases lying between them. The length of the CDR3 is 13 residues. The CDR3 bases are TGTGCCAGCAGCTTAGAGACTGGGAGCGAAGCTTTCTTT. This codes for CASSLETGSEAFF.

The CDR3 nucleotides are TGTGCCAGCAGCGTAGTGGGAGCTAATTCACCCCTCCACTTT. This encodes CASSVVGANSPLHF. This rearrangement joins TRBV9 to TRBJ1-6, with D uncertain. The CDR3 covers 14 residues. Trimming removed 0 bases from V and 6 bases from J, with 7 bases in between. CDR1 and CDR2 (germline): SGDLS, YYNGEE.

This chain uses TRBV7-2 with TRBJ2-7; 7 bases line up with TRBD2. The CDR3 runs to 14 residues. CDR1 SGHTA and CDR2 FQGNSA come from the germline V gene. J lost 3 bases, V lost 2 bases, and 4 bases had no gene match. CDR3 bases: TGTGCCAGCAGCTTATTAGGACTAGGCTACGAGCAGTACTTC. Amino acid sequence: CASSLLGLGYEQYF.

This clone came up once. The chain combines TRBV11-3 with TRBJ2-1, with TRBD2 identical over 9 bases. The germline CDR1 and CDR2 sequences are SGHNT and YENEEA. With 8 bases clipped from V and 8 bases from J, the junction kept 16 bases outside the gene matches. The CDR3 contains 16 residues. The CDR3: CASGPKFGRGGYEQFF. In nucleotides, the CDR3 is TGTGCCAGCGGACCTAAGTTCGGGCGGGGGGGTTATGAGCAGTTCTTC.

The rearrangement uses TRBV10-3 and TRBJ1-1; TRBD1 matches 7 bases. Germline loops: CDR1 ENHRY, CDR2 SYGVKD. Trimming at V came to 5 bases and at J to 5 bases, leaving 5 bases not matched to a gene. The CDR3 consists of 13 residues. The CDR3 region has the DNA TGTGCCATCAGTCAAACAGGGGATACTGAAGCTTTCTTT. This codes for CAISQTGDTEAFF.

The V gene is TRBV6-4, the J gene TRBJ2-3; 8 bases line up with TRBD2. This CDR3 has 16 residues. CDR1 is MRHNA and CDR2 is SNTAGT in the germline V gene. With V trimmed by 2 bases and J by 2 bases, 6 bases remained unmatched. The DNA of the CDR3 is TGTGCCAGCAGTGACAACCCGGGGGGGACCACAGATACGCAGTATTTT. This gives the protein CASSDNPGGTTDTQYF.

This sequence joins TRBV6-5 and TRBJ2-7, with TRBD2 identical over 7 bases. Germline lookup yields CDR1 MNHEY and CDR2 SVGAGI. The CDR3 is 13 amino acids. The ends lost 6 bases at V and 6 bases at J; junction bases unmatched: 8. The CDR3 DNA is TGTGCCAGCAGACGACTAGCCGACAGCGAGCAGTACTTC. It specifies CASRRLADSEQYF.

This chain connects TRBV28 to TRBJ2-3, with 8 bases identical to TRBD2. J was trimmed by 4 bases and V by 4 bases; bases with no gene match: 10. The CDR3 covers 16 residues. CDR1 and CDR2 (germline): MDHEN, SYDVKM. The CDR3 nucleotides are TGTGCCAGCAGTTCCCCCGGGGGGGGCACGTCAGATACGCAGTATTTT. As protein: CASSSPGGGTSDTQYF.

This clone was seen a single time. This rearrangement joins TRBV27 to TRBJ1-3, with 9 bases fitting TRBD1. V lost 6 bases to trimming and J lost 0 bases; unmatched junction nucleotides: 0. Germline-derived CDR1 and CDR2 are MNHEY and SMNVEV (reference sequence). The length of the CDR3 is 14 residues. CDR3 in DNA: TGTGCCAGCAGGGGACAGGGCTCTGGAAACACCATATATTTT. It translates to CASRGQGSGNTIYF.

A single count supports this clone. The J gene is TRBJ1-1, the V gene TRBV15; D is unresolved. Germline V gene lookup returns CDR1 LNHNV and CDR2 YYDKDF (reference sequence). The CDR3 consists of 15 residues. Between the trimmed V and J ends, which lost 1 base and 4 bases, there was a span of 13 bases. This CDR3 is CATSRASSPGTEAFF. The CDR3 DNA is TGTGCCACCAGCAGAGCTTCTTCCCCGGGCACTGAAGCTTTCTTT.

The chain recombines TRBV6-5 with TRBJ1-4; 11 nucleotides match TRBD1. The CDR3 loop spans 14 amino acids. Losses at the gene ends were 6 bases for V and 6 bases for J; bases not matched to a gene: 3. The germline CDR1 and CDR2 sequences are MNHEY and SVGAGI. The CDR3 spells CASRDRGRHEKLFF. The CDR3 coding sequence is TGTGCCAGCAGGGACAGGGGGCGCCATGAAAAACTGTTTTTT.

The V call is TRBV30, the J call TRBJ2-7; D gene uncertain. V lost 1 base and J 4 bases, leaving 8 bases between the germline ends. The CDR3 contains 12 residues. Per the germline V gene, CDR1 is GTSNPN and CDR2 is SVGIG (reference sequence). The CDR3: CAWSDSAYEQYF. The CDR3 region has the DNA TGTGCCTGGAGTGACAGTGCATACGAGCAGTACTTC.

This clone appeared a single time. In DNA form, the CDR3 reads TGTGCCAGCAGCCGCGGACAGGGGAATTACAATCAGCCCCAGCATTTT. Protein product: CASSRGQGNYNQPQHF. V and J are TRBV7-9 and TRBJ1-5; 9 positions agree with TRBD1. Germline CDR1 is SEHNR and CDR2 is FQNEAQ (reference sequence). V lost 5 bases to trimming and J lost 3 bases; unmatched junction nucleotides: 8. The CDR3 has 16 residues.

The chain combines TRBV4-2 with TRBJ1-5; D might be TRBD1 (6 bases). CDR1 LGHNA and CDR2 YNFKEQ come from the germline V gene. The length of the CDR3 is 15 residues. Deletions cut 1 base from V and 5 bases from J, with 12 bases between. CDR3 nucleotide sequence: TGTGCCAGCAGCCAAGTAGCACAGGGCGATCAGCCCCAGCATTTT. This gives the protein CASSQVAQGDQPQHF.

The chain is built from TRBV5-4 and TRBJ1-6; 8 nucleotides match TRBD1. With 6 bases clipped from V and 9 bases from J, the junction kept 14 bases outside the gene matches. Germline lookup yields CDR1 SGHNT and CDR2 YYREEE (reference sequence). This CDR3 has 16 amino acids. As DNA, the CDR3 is TGTGCCAGCACCCCACTAAACGGACAGGGTGGTTCACCCCTCCACTTT. Its protein is CASTPLNGQGGSPLHF.